This T cell receptor (beta chain) was identified in a study of blood T cells in healthy people across ages (dated by TCRdb to the mid-2010s). At the level of the whole study: In model experiments, template switching captured roughly one uniquely barcoded TCR beta cDNA molecule for every two T cells. Age-related changes in TCR beta repertoire diversity were measured in the study by deep sequencing normalized with unique cDNA molecular identifiers. The donors were divided into four age groups: young (average around 15 years), middle-aged (about 40), aged (about 61) and long-lived (roughly 88). To avoid experimental bias, donors of different ages were randomly spread across the sequencing lanes. Using the same blood draw, the study looked at two additional independent replicas of 1 million unique cDNA reads for two donors, one aged 18 to 30 and the other aged 80 or older.

General conclusions and limits of the study: A strong correlation was found between observed TCR beta diversity and the percentage of naive T cells measured by flow cytometry. Observed TCR beta diversity per million T cells fell roughly linearly with age, and a significant reduction was already apparent by age roughly 40. Because the CMV infection status of the donors was unknown, age-related changes in expanded clonotypes may potentially have been confounded. The long-lived group showed more naive CD4+ T cells, fewer expanded clones and increased TCR diversity than the aged group, suggesting age selection. Estimates of total diversity from one million sequenced T cells were regarded as lower bounds and underestimates. Because profiling used bulk unsorted PBMCs, naive and antigen-experienced compartments could not be compared conclusively.

CDR1 PRHDT and CDR2 FYEKMQ were looked up in the germline V gene (reference sequence). Trimming accounts for 5 bases at V and 4 bases at J, while the number of junction bases matched to no gene is 3. Taken from cysteine to phenylalanine, the CDR3 has 13 residues. Left in the record is the CDR3 DNA by itself, 39 bases read in frame from the first base. As to this clonotype: Its recognized antigen is unknown. Within one base of it there is no much larger clone, and no base qualities were kept.

Systemically healthy Caucasian individuals from Russia, some 36 in total and aged roughly 6 to 100 years, were included as donors. Around 10 milliliters of peripheral blood were collected from each donor into EDTA-treated Vacutainer tubes. PBMCs were isolated by Ficoll-Paque density-gradient centrifugation, with at least 7 million obtained per sample. Trizol reagent was used to extract total RNA from PBMCs, with at least 6 micrograms per sample. The percentages of naive CD45RAhigh/CD27high T cells were determined by flow cytometry on a PBMC aliquot from every donor. The library was obtained by 5' RACE. Sequencing relied on an Illumina HiSeq 2500. A second PCR of about 7 to 12 cycles was performed with a sample-barcoded 5' primer and a J-beta primer mix. A template-switch 5' adaptor carrying 12 random nucleotides introduced a unique molecular identifier onto each TCR beta cDNA molecule. Each sample yielded at least 3 million CDR3-containing paired-end reads. First-strand cDNA synthesis was performed from all RNA using the Mint cDNA synthesis kit, with priming by a TRBC-specific oligonucleotide. Following uracil-DNA glycosylase treatment, a first 18-cycle PCR with universal primers M1SS and BC2_uni_R was performed on all cDNA. The study's processing was this. Each sample was normalized by randomly selecting 1 million high-quality reads, each carrying a distinct molecular identifier. Instead of being binned into consensus sequences, reads with shared molecular identifiers were discarded. MiTCR, with a Q25 quality threshold and the strictest error-elimination algorithm, was used for CDR3 identification, clonotype clustering and error correction. Lower-bound total TCR beta diversity was estimated with a nonparametric unseen species model using Euler transformation. TCRdb trimmed public reads at Q25 via fastp, called clones via MiXCR and kept in-frame beta chains. For every CDR3 protein sequence, its rows merge into one entry that carries the most common genes and DNA. The V and J calls follow TCRdb's processing rather than the paper's. This sample gives about 1.8 million distinct CDR3 sequences in total; roughly 50% of them show up just once. The ten largest clones add up to 2.1% of the sample.

Sequencing was done on a sample of blood. The V and J genes are TRBV13 and TRBJ1-1; TRBD1 agrees with 8 junctional bases. This TCR came from a woman aged 40 to 50 in good health. The CDR3 has the sequence CASSNTGGTEAFF. The bases are TGTGCCAGCAGCAACACAGGGGGCACTGAAGCTTTCTTT.